A single sample is the source of the 31 T cell receptor beta chains below, sequenced in a study of blood T cells in healthy people across ages. A second PCR of about 7 to 11 cycles used a sample-barcoded 5' primer and a J-beta primer mix. TCRdb passed the 5' RACE reads through MiXCR, listing each CDR3 protein once. The profile shows about 770,000 distinct CDR3 sequences, around 45% of them singletons. Specimen: blood. These receptors came from a man aged 60 to 69 in good health.

The gene calls are TRBV7-2 and TRBJ2-7; 9 nucleotides match TRBD2. In germline, CDR1 is SGHTA, CDR2 FQGNSA. The V gene end was trimmed by 5 bases and the J gene end by 0 bases; junction bases not matched to a gene: 5. The CDR3 length is 15 residues. The CDR3 sequence is CASSASGVISYEQYF. CDR3 nucleotides: TGTGCCAGCAGCGCTAGCGGGGTTATCTCCTACGAGCAGTACTTC. The full variable domain, rest sourced from reference TRBV7-2 and TRBJ2-7, is GAGVSQSPSNKVTEKGKDVELRCDPISGHTALYWYRQSLGQGLEFLIYFQGNSAPDKSGLPSDRFSAERTGGSVSTLTIQRTQQEDSAVYLCASSASGVISYEQYFGPGTRLTVT.

The rearrangement joins TRBV20-1 to TRBJ2-3; tentatively, D is TRBD1 (6 bases). Germline CDR1 and CDR2: DFQATT and SNEGSKA (reference sequence). The length of the CDR3 is 14 residues. The V end lost 6 bases, the J end lost 0 bases, and 13 bases lay between the germline ends. This chain's CDR3 is CSATGKASTDTQYF. DNA for the CDR3: TGCAGTGCAACAGGGAAAGCTAGCACAGATACGCAGTATTTT.

The chain has TRBV20-1 and TRBJ1-2, with TRBD1 identical over 9 bases. The CDR3 has 14 amino acids. Germline CDR1 is DFQATT and CDR2 is SNEGSKA (reference sequence). V was pared by 5 bases and J by 5 bases, with 9 bases of the junction left unmatched. The chain's CDR3 is CSASYRGLGYGYTF. The CDR3 DNA reads TGCAGTGCTTCCTACAGGGGGCTAGGGTATGGCTACACCTTC.

The J gene is TRBJ1-1, the V gene TRBV14; no clear D gene. Looked up from germline, CDR1 is SGHDN and CDR2 is FVKESK. The CDR3 extends over 15 amino acids. V was clipped by 2 bases and J by 0 bases, with 10 bases between them. The CDR3 DNA reads as TGTGCCAGCAGCCAATTCGGCACCGTGAACACTGAAGCTTTCTTT. Its protein product is CASSQFGTVNTEAFF.

This chain links TRBV2 with TRBJ2-3, with a possible D match to TRBD2 (7 bases). This CDR3 spans 15 amino acids. Trimming pared 4 bases from V and 4 bases from J, leaving 15 bases between. CDR1 is SNHLY, CDR2 FYNNEI, per germline. The CDR3 region is CASSGRGGSSDTQYF. The CDR3 coding sequence is TGTGCCAGCAGTGGAAGGGGGGGGTCATCAGATACGCAGTATTTT.

In the case of this clonotype: This may come from a read error, since a much larger clone is one base off. V usage is TRBV24-1 and J usage is TRBJ2-7; 9 positions match TRBD1. This CDR3 region has 15 residues. Germline lookup yields CDR1 KGHDR and CDR2 SFDVKD. The CDR3, as DNA: TGTGCCGCCAGTGAGCTGGGGGACAGGGCATACGAGCAGTACTTC. This translates into CAASELGDRAYEQYF.

The V and J genes are TRBV6-2 or TRBV6-3 and TRBJ2-5; no firm D call. The J call is in doubt because the DNA end fits TRBJ2-7 better. CDR3 length equals 12 residues. Germline V gene lookup returns CDR1 MNHEY and CDR2 SVGEGT. The CDR3 DNA follows: TGTGCCAGCACGTCTCAGGTATTCGAGCAGTACTTC. Protein: CASTSQVFEQYF.

Comment on this clonotype: It may be a read error: a sequence one base away is much more abundant. The chain recombines TRBV18 with TRBJ2-6, with no clear D. The CDR3 sequence is 15 residues long. Germline V gene lookup returns CDR1 KGHSH and CDR2 LQKENI. As DNA, the CDR3 is TGTGCCAGCCCACCACTCCACTCTGGGGCCAACGTCCTGACTTTC. It yields the protein CASPPLHSGANVLTF.

This clonotype was seen only a few times. The rearrangement uses TRBV7-9 and TRBJ2-1; TRBD2 might be the D (6 bases). From germline, CDR1 is SEHNR and CDR2 FQNEAQ (reference sequence). The length of the CDR3 is 15 residues. V lost 7 bases to trimming and J lost 4 bases, with 17 bases between them. The CDR3: CASTLGGGRYNEQFF. In DNA, the CDR3 is TGTGCCAGCACCCTGGGAGGAGGTCGATACAATGAGCAGTTCTTC.

The gene calls are TRBV6-6 and TRBJ2-5; D is ambiguous. The germline V gene has CDR1 MNHNY and CDR2 SVGAGI (reference sequence). This CDR3 region has 13 residues. V was pared by 2 bases and J by 4 bases, with 8 bases between. CDR3 loop: CASSYGPGETQYF. The CDR3, as DNA: TGTGCCAGCAGTTACGGGCCGGGAGAGACCCAGTACTTC.

This clonotype has a count of ten or more. V usage is TRBV7-2 and J usage is TRBJ2-7; D is possibly TRBD1 (6 bases). The CDR3 length is 14 residues. Germline CDR1 SGHTA, CDR2 FQGNSA. V was cut by 4 bases and J by 4 bases, with 14 bases left in between. As DNA, the CDR3 is TGTGCCAGCAGCTCTACAGGGACCGCATACGAGCAGTACTTC. Its translation is CASSSTGTAYEQYF.

This clonotype was observed a handful of times. The rearrangement joins TRBV29-1 to TRBJ1-2, with D perhaps matching TRBD1 (6 bases). The CDR3 consists of 9 residues. V lost 8 bases, J lost 7 bases, and 8 bases lay in between. Germline loops: CDR1 SQVTM, CDR2 ANQGSEA. CDR3 in amino acids: CSRGGGYTF. CDR3 DNA: TGCAGCAGGGGGGGTGGCTACACCTTC.

Many counts were recorded for this clonotype. This chain uses TRBV7-2 with TRBJ2-3; D is unclear. V shed 1 base and J shed 3 bases, with 8 bases lying between them. This CDR3 spans 14 amino acids. CDR1 is SGHTA and CDR2 is FQGNSA in the germline V gene. The DNA for the CDR3 is TGTGCCAGCAGCTTAGATCCGGTGACAGATACGCAGTATTTT. Amino acid sequence: CASSLDPVTDTQYF. The full variable domain, its missing parts supplied by reference TRBV7-2 and TRBJ2-3, is GAGVSQSPSNKVTEKGKDVELRCDPISGHTALYWYRQSLGQGLEFLIYFQGNSAPDKSGLPSDRFSAERTGGSVSTLTIQRTQQEDSAVYLCASSLDPVTDTQYFGPGTRLTVL.

As concerns this clonotype: Its ends do not fully match the called genes, so a read error is possible. The V call is TRBV7-7, the J call TRBJ2-6, with D possibly TRBD1 on 5 matching bases. From germline, CDR1 is SSHAT and CDR2 FNYEAQ (reference sequence). The CDR3 runs 15 residues. DNA for the CDR3: TGTGCTAGCAGCCACTCAGGGTCTGGGGCCAACGTCCTGACTTTC. It codes for CASSHSGSGANVLTF. Full variable domain (outside the CDR3, taken from reference TRBV7-7 and TRBJ2-6): GAGVSQSPRYKVTKRGQDVTLRCDPISSHATLYWYQQALGQGPEFLTYFNYEAQPDKSGLPSDRFSAERPEGSISTLTIQRTEQRDSAMYRCASSHSGSGANVLTFGAGSRLTVL.

The V gene is TRBV30, the J gene TRBJ2-1; D perhaps matches TRBD1 (6 bases). Gene TRBJ2-7 matches the end of the DNA better, so the J call may be wrong. The CDR3 has 14 residues. Germline CDR1 and CDR2: GTSNPN and SVGIG (reference sequence). CDR3 sequence: CAWSVGQFHNEQYF. As DNA, the CDR3 is TGTGCCTGGAGTGTCGGACAGTTTCACAATGAGCAGTACTTC.

This CDR3 is CASSKDATTSYEQYF. The CDR3 DNA reads as TGTGCCAGCTCAAAGGACGCTACAACCTCCTACGAGCAGTACTTC. The genes are TRBV18 and TRBJ2-1; D remains unclear. The last part of the DNA fits TRBJ2-7 better; the J call may be wrong. This CDR3 is 15 amino acids long. Per germline, CDR1 KGHSH and CDR2 LQKENI.

The chain combines TRBV18 with TRBJ1-1; tentatively, D is TRBD1 (5 bases). V lost 3 bases, J lost 1 base, and 24 bases lay in between. Germline loops: CDR1 KGHSH, CDR2 LQKENI. The CDR3 length is 19 residues. DNA of the CDR3: TGTGCCAGCTCACCGAACGCGGGACTCCAACTTACCCCGAACACTGAAGCTTTCTTT. Protein: CASSPNAGLQLTPNTEAFF.

This clonotype was detected only once. V usage is TRBV6-6 and J usage is TRBJ2-3; D gene unclear. The length of the CDR3 is 16 residues. In germline, CDR1 is MNHNY, CDR2 SVGAGI (reference sequence). The V end was cut by 2 bases, the J end by 2 bases, with 14 bases between. CDR3 nucleotides: TGTGCCAGCAGTTACACTCGGCGGACCCCCACAGATACGCAGTATTTT. Amino acids: CASSYTRRTPTDTQYF.

The V call is TRBV2, the J call TRBJ2-3; D might be TRBD1 or TRBD2, each matching 6 bases. The ends were cut back, 7 bases at V and 4 bases at J, with 18 bases in the middle. This CDR3 contains 15 residues. Germline values: CDR1 SNHLY, CDR2 FYNNEI. The DNA of the CDR3 is TGTGCCAGCACCGAAGGGGGTAGCGGCGCAGATACGCAGTATTTT. This encodes CASTEGGSGADTQYF.

The rearrangement links TRBV18 to TRBJ1-6; no reliable D call. Germline V CDR1 and CDR2: KGHSH, LQKENI. The length of the CDR3 is 15 residues. V was shortened by 4 bases and J by 1 base, with 8 bases between the two germline ends. The CDR3 coding sequence is TGTGCCAGCTCACGAGCGCCTTCCTATAATTCACCCCTCCACTTT. It specifies CASSRAPSYNSPLHF. The complete variable domain, with remaining parts taken from reference TRBV18 and TRBJ1-6, reads NAGVMQNPRHLVRRRGQEARLRCSPMKGHSHVYWYRQLPEEGLKFMVYLQKENIIDESGMPKERFSAEFPKEGPSILRIQQVVRGDSAAYFCASSRAPSYNSPLHFGNGTRLTVT.

The gene calls are TRBV4-1 and TRBJ2-5; D gene uncertain. V was clipped by 0 bases and J by 2 bases, with 16 bases between them. Per germline, CDR1 MGHRA and CDR2 YSYEKL. The CDR3 covers 17 residues. This CDR3 is CASSQEPLRKEQETQYF. Written as DNA, the CDR3 is TGCGCCAGCAGCCAAGAGCCCCTTCGAAAGGAGCAAGAGACCCAGTACTTC.

The gene calls are TRBV5-6 and TRBJ2-5, with TRBD1 matching over 7 bases. There are 16 residues in the CDR3. Germline V lookup: CDR1 SGHDT, CDR2 YYEEEE. Trimming took 2 bases from V and 1 from J; bases not matched to a gene: 8. Written as DNA, the CDR3 is TGTGCCAGCAGCTTAATAGTGACAGGGTCCCAAGAGACCCAGTACTTC. It is translated as CASSLIVTGSQETQYF.

In regard to this clonotype: One junction end does not reproduce the germline sequence, and a read error may be involved. This rearrangement joins TRBV7-3 to TRBJ1-1, with D maybe TRBD1 (5 bases). From germline, CDR1 is SGHTA and CDR2 FQGTGA. The CDR3 is made up of 16 amino acids. CDR3: CVSRLTAGETWTEAFF. As DNA, the CDR3 is TGTGTCAGCAGACTTACGGCGGGGGAAACGTGGACTGAAGCTTTCTTT.

The J gene is TRBJ2-5, the V gene TRBV11-2, with D unresolved. The V end was cut by 7 bases, the J end by 1 base, with 10 bases between. The CDR3 consists of 13 residues. Per the germline V gene, CDR1 is SGHAT and CDR2 is FQNNGV. CDR3 nucleotides: TGTGCCAGCAACTTGGCGATCCAAGAGACCCAGTACTTC. It specifies CASNLAIQETQYF.

This clonotype was picked up one time. The V gene is TRBV3-1, the J gene TRBJ1-1; D remains ambiguous. CDR3 size: 12 residues. Trimming stripped 3 bases from V and 6 bases from J, with 8 bases between. Germline values: CDR1 LGHDT, CDR2 YNNKEL (reference sequence). In nucleotides, the CDR3 is TGTGCCAGCAGCCATGGCTTTTCTGAAGCTTTCTTT. Protein: CASSHGFSEAFF.

V and J are TRBV5-1 and TRBJ2-7; D gene ambiguous. Trimming took off 0 bases at V and 9 bases at J, with 16 bases between the two ends. This CDR3 comprises 14 residues. Germline V lookup: CDR1 SGHRS, CDR2 YFSETQ. This CDR3 reads CASSLDGMEYGQYF. The CDR3 DNA reads TGCGCCAGCAGCTTGGATGGCATGGAGTATGGGCAGTACTTC.

This chain uses TRBV18 with TRBJ2-1, with a weak D call TRBD2 (7 bases). Germline loops: CDR1 KGHSH, CDR2 LQKENI. Trimming removed 3 bases from V and 5 bases from J, with 29 bases in between. This CDR3 comprises 20 residues. Here the CDR3 reads CASSPGLGGLSGHNDNEQFF. DNA for the CDR3: TGTGCCAGCTCACCGGGGCTCGGGGGGCTAAGCGGCCATAATGACAATGAGCAGTTCTTC.

This clonotype has a single count. The chain uses TRBV7-9 and TRBJ1-1, with D tentatively TRBD1 (5 bases). V dropped 0 bases and J dropped 0 bases, with 11 bases sitting between them. The CDR3 is made up of 16 amino acids. The germline V gene has CDR1 SEHNR and CDR2 FQNEAQ (reference sequence). The CDR3 DNA is TGTGCCAGCAGCTTAGCCCCGACAGCGATGAACACTGAAGCTTTCTTT. Its translation is CASSLAPTAMNTEAFF. The variable domain in full, with the rest retrieved from reference TRBV7-9 and TRBJ1-1, is DTGVSQNPRHKITKRGQNVTFRCDPISEHNRLYWYRQTLGQGPEFLTYFQNEAQLEKSRLLSDRFSAERPKGSFSTLEIQRTEQGDSAMYLCASSLAPTAMNTEAFFGQGTRLTVV.

The chain carries TRBV15 and TRBJ2-1, with D maybe TRBD1 (6 bases). The CDR3 has 15 residues. Trimming cost V 3 bases and J 4 bases, with 13 bases left between them. Germline V gene sequence: CDR1 LNHNV, CDR2 YYDKDF (reference sequence). The CDR3 sequence: CATSSVRGNYNEQFF. CDR3 DNA sequence: TGTGCCACCAGCAGTGTGAGGGGGAATTACAATGAGCAGTTCTTC. Full variable domain (missing parts from reference TRBV15 and TRBJ2-1): DAMVIQNPRYQVTQFGKPVTLSCSQTLNHNVMYWYQQKSSQAPKLLFHYYDKDFNNEADTPDNFQSRRPNTSFCFLDIRSPGLGDTAMYLCATSSVRGNYNEQFFGPGTRLTVL.

The chain carries TRBV3-1 and TRBJ2-3, with D hard to call. Looked up from germline, CDR1 is LGHDT and CDR2 is YNNKEL (reference sequence). Trimming stripped 1 base from V and 2 bases from J, with 7 bases between. The CDR3 runs to 14 residues. CDR3: CASSQGRPTDTQYF. In nucleotides, the CDR3 is TGTGCCAGCAGCCAAGGACGGCCCACAGATACGCAGTATTTT.

A few counts support this clonotype. This chain links TRBV6-2 or TRBV6-3 with TRBJ2-5, with 10 bases aligning to TRBD2. This CDR3 is 15 amino acids long. CDR1 is MNHEY and CDR2 is SVGEGT in the germline V gene. With V trimmed by 7 bases and J by 3 bases, 8 bases remained unmatched. CDR3 region: CASKDSGGPKETQYF. CDR3 nucleotide sequence: TGTGCCAGCAAAGATAGCGGGGGGCCGAAAGAGACCCAGTACTTC.